The clone carrying this TCR beta chain occurred a few times. What it binds is unknown. CDR1 and CDR2 (germline): SGHTA, FQGTGA. CDR3 length equals 13 residues. Trimming shortened V by 2 bases and J by 4 bases, and 8 bases separated the two germline ends. A single record per CDR3 protein comes from TCRdb applying MiXCR to the 5' RACE reads. The table has hundreds of thousands of distinct CDR3 sequences, around 10% seen once; the top ten hold roughly 18%. This entry comes from a study of T cells after yellow fever vaccination. About the research overall: Fractions containing few cells were prepared with SMART-Seq v4 Ultra Low Input.

The study, taken as a whole, reports: Overlap between CD4 and CD8 compartments was detected for a small share of clonotypes. Most clones from primary vaccination resurfaced after the booster (around 95% CD4, about 91% CD8). From the bulk population, abundant clonotypes could contaminate and appear within FACS-sorted repertoires.

V and J are TRBV7-3 and TRBJ1-2, with D possibly matching TRBD1 (5 bases). The TCR was taken from a man between 18 and 35 years old who received the YFV17D yellow fever vaccine. The material sequenced was PBMCs, taken on the day of the first yellow fever vaccination. Written as DNA, the CDR3 is TGTGCCAGCAGCTTATTGGGGGGCTATGGCTACACCTTC. It encodes CASSLLGGYGYTF.